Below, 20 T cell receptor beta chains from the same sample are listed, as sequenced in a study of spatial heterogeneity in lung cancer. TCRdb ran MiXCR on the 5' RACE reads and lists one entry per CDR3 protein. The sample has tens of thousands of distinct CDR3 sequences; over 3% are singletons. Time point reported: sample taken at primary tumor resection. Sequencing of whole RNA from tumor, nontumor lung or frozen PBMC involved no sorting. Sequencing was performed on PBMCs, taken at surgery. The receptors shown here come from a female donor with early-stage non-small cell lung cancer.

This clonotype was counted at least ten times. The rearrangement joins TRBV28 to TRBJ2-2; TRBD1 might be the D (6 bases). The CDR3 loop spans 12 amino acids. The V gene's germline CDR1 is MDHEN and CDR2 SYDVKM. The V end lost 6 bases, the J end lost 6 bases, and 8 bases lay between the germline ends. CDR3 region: CASRHRAGELFF. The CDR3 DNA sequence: TGTGCCAGCAGACACAGGGCCGGGGAGCTGTTTTTT.

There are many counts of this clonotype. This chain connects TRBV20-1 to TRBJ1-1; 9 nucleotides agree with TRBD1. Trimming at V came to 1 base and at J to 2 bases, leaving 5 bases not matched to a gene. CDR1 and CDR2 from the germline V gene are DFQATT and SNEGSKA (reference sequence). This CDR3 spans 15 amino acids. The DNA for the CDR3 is TGCAGTGCTAGAGGGAGGACAGGGGCCAACACTGAAGCTTTCTTT. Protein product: CSARGRTGANTEAFF.

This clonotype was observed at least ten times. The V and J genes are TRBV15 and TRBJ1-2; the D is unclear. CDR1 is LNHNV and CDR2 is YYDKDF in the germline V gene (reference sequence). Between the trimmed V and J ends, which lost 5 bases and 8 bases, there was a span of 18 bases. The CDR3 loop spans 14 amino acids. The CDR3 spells CATSSPVGARGYTF. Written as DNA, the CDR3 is TGTGCCACCAGCTCCCCGGTGGGCGCGCGCGGCTACACCTTC.

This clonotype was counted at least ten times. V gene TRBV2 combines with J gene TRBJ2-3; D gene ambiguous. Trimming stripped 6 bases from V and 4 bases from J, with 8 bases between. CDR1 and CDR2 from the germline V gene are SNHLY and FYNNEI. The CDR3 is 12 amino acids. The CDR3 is CASRGNSDTQYF. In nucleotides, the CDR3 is TGTGCCAGCAGGGGAAACTCAGATACGCAGTATTTT. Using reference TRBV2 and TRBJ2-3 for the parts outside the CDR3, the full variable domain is EPEVTQTPSHQVTQMGQEVILRCVPISNHLYFYWYRQILGQKVEFLVSFYNNEISEKSEIFDDQFSVERPDGSNFTLKIRSTKLEDSAMYFCASRGNSDTQYFGPGTRLTVL.

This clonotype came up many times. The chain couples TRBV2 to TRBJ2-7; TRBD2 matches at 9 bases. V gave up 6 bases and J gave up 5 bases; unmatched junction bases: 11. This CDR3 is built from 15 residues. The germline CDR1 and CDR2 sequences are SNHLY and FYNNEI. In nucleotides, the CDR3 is TGTGCCAGCAGGCCCCTGGCGGGAGGGCCCCACGAGCAGTACTTC. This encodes CASRPLAGGPHEQYF.

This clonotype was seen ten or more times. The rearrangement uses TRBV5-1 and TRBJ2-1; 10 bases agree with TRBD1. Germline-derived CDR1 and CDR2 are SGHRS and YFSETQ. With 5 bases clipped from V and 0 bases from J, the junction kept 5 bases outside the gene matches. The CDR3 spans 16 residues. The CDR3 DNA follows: TGCGCCAGCAGTCAGGGACAGGGGAGCTCCTACAATGAGCAGTTCTTC. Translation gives CASSQGQGSSYNEQFF. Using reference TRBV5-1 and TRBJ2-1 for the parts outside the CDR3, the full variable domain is KAGVTQTPRYLIKTRGQQVTLSCSPISGHRSVSWYQQTPGQGLQFLFEYFSETQRNKGNFPGRFSGRQFSNSRSEMNVSTLELGDSALYLCASSQGQGSSYNEQFFGPGTRLTVL.

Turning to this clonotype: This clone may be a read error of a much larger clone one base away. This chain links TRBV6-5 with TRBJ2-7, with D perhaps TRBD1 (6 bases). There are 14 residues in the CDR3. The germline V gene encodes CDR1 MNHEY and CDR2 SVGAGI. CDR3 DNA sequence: TGTGCCAGCAGTTCCGGGACACCCTCCTGCGAGCAGTACTTC. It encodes CASSSGTPSCEQYF.

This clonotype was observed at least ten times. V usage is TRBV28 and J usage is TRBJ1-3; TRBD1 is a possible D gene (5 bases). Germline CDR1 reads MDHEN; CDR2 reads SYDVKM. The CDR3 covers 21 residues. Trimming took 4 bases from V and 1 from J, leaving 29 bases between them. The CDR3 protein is CASSSPRWGIFGIHSGNTIYF. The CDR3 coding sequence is TGTGCCAGCAGTTCCCCACGTTGGGGGATATTTGGAATACATTCTGGAAACACCATATATTTT.

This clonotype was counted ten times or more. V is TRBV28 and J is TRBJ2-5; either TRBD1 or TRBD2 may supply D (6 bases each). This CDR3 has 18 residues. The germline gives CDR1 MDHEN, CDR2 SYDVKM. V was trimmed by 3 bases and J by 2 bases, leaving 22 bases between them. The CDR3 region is CASSFGGIQGFGQETQYF. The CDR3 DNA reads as TGTGCCAGCAGTTTCGGCGGGATACAGGGTTTCGGGCAAGAGACCCAGTACTTC.

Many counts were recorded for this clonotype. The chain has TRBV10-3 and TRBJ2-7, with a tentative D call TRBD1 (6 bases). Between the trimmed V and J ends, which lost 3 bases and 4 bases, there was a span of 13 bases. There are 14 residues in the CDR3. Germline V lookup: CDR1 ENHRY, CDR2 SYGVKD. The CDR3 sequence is CAISESDSSYEQYF. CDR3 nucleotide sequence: TGTGCCATCAGTGAATCGGACAGTAGTTACGAGCAGTACTTC.

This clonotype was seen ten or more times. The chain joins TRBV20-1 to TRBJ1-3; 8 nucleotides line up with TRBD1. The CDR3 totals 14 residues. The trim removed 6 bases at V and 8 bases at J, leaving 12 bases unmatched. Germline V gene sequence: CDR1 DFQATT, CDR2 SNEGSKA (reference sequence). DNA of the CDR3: TGCAGTGCATCCGCCGCGGGACAGGCGGACACCATATATTTT. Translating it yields CSASAAGQADTIYF.

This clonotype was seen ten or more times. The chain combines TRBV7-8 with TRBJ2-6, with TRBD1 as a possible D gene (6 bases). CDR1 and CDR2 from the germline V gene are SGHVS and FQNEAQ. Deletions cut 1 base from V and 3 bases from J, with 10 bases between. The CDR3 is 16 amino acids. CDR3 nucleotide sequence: TGTGCCAGCAGCTTAGGCCCCAGGGGTGGGGCCAACGTCCTGACTTTC. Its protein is CASSLGPRGGANVLTF.

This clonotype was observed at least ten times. This chain's CDR3 is CASSLGLLDRDTEAFF. DNA for the CDR3: TGTGCCAGCAGCTTAGGGTTGCTGGACAGGGACACTGAAGCTTTCTTT. The chain employs TRBV7-2 and TRBJ1-1; 8 bases agree with TRBD1. The germline V gene has CDR1 SGHTA and CDR2 FQGNSA. Losses at the gene ends were 1 base for V and 3 bases for J; bases not matched to a gene: 7. CDR3 length: 16 amino acids.

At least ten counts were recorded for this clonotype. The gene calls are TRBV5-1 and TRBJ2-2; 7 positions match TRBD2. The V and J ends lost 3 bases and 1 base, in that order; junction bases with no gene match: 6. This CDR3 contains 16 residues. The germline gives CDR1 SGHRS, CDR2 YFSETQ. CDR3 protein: CASSSSGTKNTGELFF. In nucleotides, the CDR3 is TGCGCCAGCAGCTCCTCCGGGACTAAGAACACCGGGGAGCTGTTTTTT.

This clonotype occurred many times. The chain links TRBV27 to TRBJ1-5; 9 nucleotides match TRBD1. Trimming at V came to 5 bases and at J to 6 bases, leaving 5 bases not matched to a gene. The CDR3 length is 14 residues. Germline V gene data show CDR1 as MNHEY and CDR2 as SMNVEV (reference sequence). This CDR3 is CASSPTGGGQPQHF. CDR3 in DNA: TGTGCCAGCAGTCCTACAGGGGGCGGTCAGCCCCAGCATTTT.

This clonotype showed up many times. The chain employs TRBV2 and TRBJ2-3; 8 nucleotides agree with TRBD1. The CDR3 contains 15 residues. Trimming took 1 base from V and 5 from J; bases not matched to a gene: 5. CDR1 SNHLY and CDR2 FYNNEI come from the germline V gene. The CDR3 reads CASSEEGQGQDTQYF. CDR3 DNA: TGTGCCAGCAGTGAAGAAGGACAGGGACAAGATACGCAGTATTTT.

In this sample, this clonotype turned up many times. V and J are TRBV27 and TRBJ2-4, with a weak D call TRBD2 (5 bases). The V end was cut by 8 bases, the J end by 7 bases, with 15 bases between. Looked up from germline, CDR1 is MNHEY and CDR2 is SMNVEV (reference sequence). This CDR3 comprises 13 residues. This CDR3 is CASGYGNRNIQYF. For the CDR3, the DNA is TGTGCCAGCGGGTACGGGAATCGGAACATTCAGTACTTC.

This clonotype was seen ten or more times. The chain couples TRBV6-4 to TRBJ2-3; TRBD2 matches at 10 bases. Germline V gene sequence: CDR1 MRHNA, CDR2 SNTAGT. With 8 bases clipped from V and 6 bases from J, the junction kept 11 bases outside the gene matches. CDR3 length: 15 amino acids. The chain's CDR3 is CASGAETSGLDTQYF. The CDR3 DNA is TGTGCCAGCGGTGCCGAGACTAGCGGGTTGGATACGCAGTATTTT.

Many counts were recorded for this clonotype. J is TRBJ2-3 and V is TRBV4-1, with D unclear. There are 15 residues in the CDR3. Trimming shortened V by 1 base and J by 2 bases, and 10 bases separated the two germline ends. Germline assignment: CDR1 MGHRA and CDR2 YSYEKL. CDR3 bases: TGCGCCAGCAGCCAAGCCGGCAGCCTCACAGATACGCAGTATTTT. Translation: CASSQAGSLTDTQYF.

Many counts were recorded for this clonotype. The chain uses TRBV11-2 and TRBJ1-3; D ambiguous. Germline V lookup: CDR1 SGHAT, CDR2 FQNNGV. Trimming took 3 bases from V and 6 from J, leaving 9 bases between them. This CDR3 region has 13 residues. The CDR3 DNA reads TGTGCCAGCAGCTTCTCCTACGTAAACACCATATATTTT. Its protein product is CASSFSYVNTIYF.